These 14 T cell receptor beta chains were sequenced from one sample in a study of blood T cell repertoires in COVID-19. Clones were read by immunoSEQ multiplex PCR, and TCRdb kept only the in-frame ones, dropping some. The data hold around 20,000 clones, with around 89% observed a single time. Specimen: peripheral blood. The receptors shown here come from a human donor with active COVID-19. The donor label of this sample is uncertain.

The genes are TRBV4-3 and TRBJ2-5, with TRBD2 matching over 8 bases. CDR1 is LGHNA and CDR2 is YSLEER in the germline V gene. The CDR3 totals 15 residues. Trimming took 2 bases from V and 4 from J; bases not matched to a gene: 6. CDR3 residues: CASSQNAGGGETQYF. The DNA for the CDR3 is TGCGCCAGCAGCCAAAATGCGGGAGGAGGAGAGACCCAGTACTTC.

This clone was seen just once. The V call is TRBV28, the J call TRBJ2-5, with 14 bases fitting TRBD2. CDR1 and CDR2 from the germline V gene are MDHEN and SYDVKM. This CDR3 comprises 14 residues. V lost 5 bases to trimming and J lost 7 bases; unmatched junction nucleotides: 3. The CDR3 region has the DNA TGTGCCAGCAGTAGACTAGCGGGAGGGGGGACCCAGTACTTC. It encodes CASSRLAGGGTQYF.

V is TRBV12-5 and J is TRBJ2-7; 11 bases are a match to TRBD2. Losses at the gene ends were 6 bases for V and 4 bases for J; bases not matched to a gene: 5. The CDR3 totals 14 residues. Germline loops: CDR1 LGHNT, CDR2 FRNRAP. The CDR3: CASGPGTSGYEQYF. DNA for the CDR3: TGTGCTAGTGGCCCCGGGACTAGCGGTTACGAGCAGTACTTC.

Comments on this clone: Other DNA variants within this sample encode the same CDR3. The rearrangement links TRBV4-2 to TRBJ1-2; a possible D gene is TRBD1 (6 bases). Trimming cost V 0 bases and J 5 bases, with 10 bases left between them. The CDR3 has 14 residues. The V gene's germline CDR1 is LGHNA and CDR2 YNFKEQ. This CDR3 reads CASSQDRTGYGYTF. For the CDR3, the DNA is TGTGCCAGCAGCCAAGATAGAACAGGGTATGGCTACACCTTC.

This sequence joins TRBV7-6 and TRBJ2-3; tentative D call: TRBD1 (5 bases). CDR3 length: 15 amino acids. Trimming removed 3 bases from V and 3 bases from J, with 13 bases in between. The germline V gene has CDR1 SGHVS and CDR2 FNYEAQ. This chain's CDR3 is CASSFGQGRTDTQYF. The CDR3 DNA reads TGTGCCAGCAGCTTCGGCCAGGGTCGAACAGATACGCAGTATTTT.

The chain uses TRBV29-1 and TRBJ1-1; possibly TRBD1 for D (6 bases). CDR1 and CDR2 (germline): SQVTM, ANQGSEA. This CDR3 has 11 amino acids. V was pared by 3 bases and J by 6 bases, with 8 bases between. CDR3 nucleotide sequence: TGCAGCGTTGACAGGGGAGCTGAAGCTTTCTTT. Residues: CSVDRGAEAFF.

This clone was counted between two and nine times. The chain employs TRBV7-8 and TRBJ1-2, with 7 bases that match TRBD1. Germline CDR1 and CDR2: SGHVS and FQNEAQ. Trimming cost V 5 bases and J 4 bases; bases outside gene matches: 10. The CDR3 contains 15 residues. The CDR3 DNA reads as TGTGCCAGCAGCCCAGGGGGAGCCGGCGTCTATGGCTACACCTTC. Its translation: CASSPGGAGVYGYTF.

The chain joins TRBV12-5 to TRBJ1-5, with D possibly TRBD1 on 6 matching bases. V lost 7 bases, J lost 0 bases, and 13 bases lay in between. Per germline, CDR1 LGHNT and CDR2 FRNRAP. CDR3 length equals 15 residues. The CDR3 nucleotides read TGTGCTAGTGCCCTGGGACAAACTAGCAATCAGCCCCAGCATTTT. Translated: CASALGQTSNQPQHF.

This chain connects TRBV6-5 to TRBJ1-1; maybe TRBD1 (5 bases). The CDR3 has 14 residues. The V gene's germline CDR1 is MNHEY and CDR2 SVGAGI. Trimming shortened V by 4 bases and J by 11 bases, and 20 bases separated the two germline ends. The CDR3 spells CASSSQGNGVRAFF. The CDR3 nucleotides read TGTGCCAGCAGTTCCCAGGGTAACGGAGTGAGGGCTTTCTTT.

The V gene is TRBV10-3, the J gene TRBJ2-3; 13 bases are a match to TRBD2. CDR3 length: 18 amino acids. The germline gives CDR1 ENHRY, CDR2 SYGVKD. The V and J ends lost 4 bases and 0 bases, in that order; junction bases with no gene match: 7. The CDR3: CAISARTSGGSSTDTQYF. The CDR3 DNA is TGTGCCATCAGTGCTCGGACTAGCGGGGGATCTAGCACAGATACGCAGTATTTT.

V gene TRBV3-1 (or the pseudogene TRBV3-2) combines with J gene TRBJ2-3; D might be TRBD2 (6 bases). The germline V and J ends were trimmed by 0 bases and 4 bases, with 20 bases remaining between them. The germline V gene encodes CDR1 LGHDT and CDR2 YNNKEL (reference sequence). The length of the CDR3 is 18 residues. The CDR3 sequence is CASSQDRVMASDPDTQYF. CDR3 bases: TGTGCCAGCAGCCAAGATCGGGTGATGGCTAGCGACCCAGATACGCAGTATTTT.

The chain recombines TRBV7-6 with TRBJ1-5, with unresolved D. CDR1 and CDR2 from the germline V gene are SGHVS and FNYEAQ. This CDR3 contains 15 residues. Trimming pared 1 base from V and 0 bases from J, leaving 7 bases between. The DNA of the CDR3 is TGTGCCAGCAGCTTAGGGAGGGCTAGCAATCAGCCCCAGCATTTT. This codes for CASSLGRASNQPQHF.

This clone showed up just once. This chain joins TRBV3-1 (or the pseudogene TRBV3-2) and TRBJ1-3; D remains unclear. Germline-derived CDR1 and CDR2 are LGHDT and YNNKEL (reference sequence). The V gene lost 4 bases and the J gene lost 2 bases, with 12 bases spanning the gap. The CDR3 contains 15 residues. CDR3 residues: CASSPRGGAGNTIYF. The DNA of the CDR3 is TGTGCCAGCAGCCCCCGAGGTGGAGCTGGAAACACCATATATTTT.

The CDR3 nucleotides read TGTGCCAGCAGCTTGATGCAGGGCACAGATACGCAGTATTTT. The encoded protein is CASSLMQGTDTQYF. The J gene is TRBJ2-3, the V gene TRBV5-4; D gene unclear. Germline CDR1 and CDR2: SGHNT and YYREEE (reference sequence). This CDR3 comprises 14 residues. Trimming removed 1 base from V and 1 base from J, with 7 bases in between.